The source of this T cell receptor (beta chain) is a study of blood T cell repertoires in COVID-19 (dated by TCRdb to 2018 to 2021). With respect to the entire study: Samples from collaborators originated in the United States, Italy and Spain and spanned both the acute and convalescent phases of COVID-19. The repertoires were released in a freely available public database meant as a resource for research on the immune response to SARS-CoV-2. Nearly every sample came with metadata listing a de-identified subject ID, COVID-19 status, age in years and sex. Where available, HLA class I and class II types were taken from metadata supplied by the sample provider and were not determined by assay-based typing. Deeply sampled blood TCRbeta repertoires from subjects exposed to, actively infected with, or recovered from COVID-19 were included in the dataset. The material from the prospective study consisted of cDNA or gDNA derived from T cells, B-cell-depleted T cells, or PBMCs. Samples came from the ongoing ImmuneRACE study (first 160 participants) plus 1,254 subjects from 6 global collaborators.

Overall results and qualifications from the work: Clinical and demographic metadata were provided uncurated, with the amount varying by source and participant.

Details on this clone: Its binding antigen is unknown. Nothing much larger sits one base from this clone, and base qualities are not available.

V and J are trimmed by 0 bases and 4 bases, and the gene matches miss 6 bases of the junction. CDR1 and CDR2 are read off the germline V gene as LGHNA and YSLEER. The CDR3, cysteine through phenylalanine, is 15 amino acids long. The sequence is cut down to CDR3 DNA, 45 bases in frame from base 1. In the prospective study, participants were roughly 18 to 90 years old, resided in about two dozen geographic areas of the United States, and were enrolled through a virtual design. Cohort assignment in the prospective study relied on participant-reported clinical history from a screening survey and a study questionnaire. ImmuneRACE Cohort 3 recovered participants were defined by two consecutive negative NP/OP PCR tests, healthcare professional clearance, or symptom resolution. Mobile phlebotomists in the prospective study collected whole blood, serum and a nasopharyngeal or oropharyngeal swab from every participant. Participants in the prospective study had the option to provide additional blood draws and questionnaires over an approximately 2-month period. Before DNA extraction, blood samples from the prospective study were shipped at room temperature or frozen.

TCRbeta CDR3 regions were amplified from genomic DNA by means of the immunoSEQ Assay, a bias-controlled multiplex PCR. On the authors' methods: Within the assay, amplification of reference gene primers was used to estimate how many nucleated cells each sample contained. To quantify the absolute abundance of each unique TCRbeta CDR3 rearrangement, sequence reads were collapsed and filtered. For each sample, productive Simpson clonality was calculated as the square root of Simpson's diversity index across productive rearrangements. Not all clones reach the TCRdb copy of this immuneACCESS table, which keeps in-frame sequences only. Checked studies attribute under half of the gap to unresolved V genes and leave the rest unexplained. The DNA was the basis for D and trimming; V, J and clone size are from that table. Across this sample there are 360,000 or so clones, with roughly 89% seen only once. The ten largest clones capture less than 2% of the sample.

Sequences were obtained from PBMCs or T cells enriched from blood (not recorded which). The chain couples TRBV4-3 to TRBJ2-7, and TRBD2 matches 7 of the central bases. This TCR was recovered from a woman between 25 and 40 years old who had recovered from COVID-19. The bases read TGCGCCAGCAGCCAAGATTGGGGGGAGGGATACGAGCAGTACTTC. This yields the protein CASSQDWGEGYEQYF.